Shown below are 7 T cell receptor beta chains from a single sample sequenced in a study of shared clonotypes between healthy human individuals. Only in-frame clones appear in the TCRdb table, and some are missing; sequencing was by immunoSEQ multiplex PCR. The sample contains roughly 96,000 clones, approximately 51% of which appear only once. The specimen sequenced was PBMCs. The receptor source for this set is a woman aged 40-49 years in good health. Some clones in this sample may be carry-over from other donors' samples.

CDR3: CASSRLAGGYEQFF. Here the CDR3 DNA reads TGCGCCAGCAGCCGATTAGCGGGAGGGTATGAGCAGTTCTTC. The V gene is TRBV4-1, the J gene TRBJ2-1; 11 bases agree with TRBD2. Germline lookup yields CDR1 MGHRA and CDR2 YSYEKL. V lost 4 bases to trimming and J lost 8 bases; unmatched junction nucleotides: 4. The CDR3 contains 14 residues.

This clone was seen repeatedly, ten times or more. The chain combines TRBV6-5 with TRBJ2-2; no firm D call. This CDR3 contains 12 residues. Between the trimmed V and J ends, which lost 0 bases and 7 bases, there was a span of 3 bases. Germline V CDR1 and CDR2: MNHEY, SVGAGI. The DNA of the CDR3 is TGTGCCAGCAGTTACTCGTACGGGGAGCTGTTTTTT. This gives the protein CASSYSYGELFF.

The chain has TRBV7-2 and TRBJ2-5; a weak D match, TRBD2 (7 bases). CDR1 is SGHTA and CDR2 is FQGNSA in the germline V gene. The ends were cut back, 5 bases at V and 2 bases at J, with 15 bases in the middle. This CDR3 spans 15 amino acids. The CDR3 loop reads CASSPSRGAQETQYF. The CDR3, as DNA: TGTGCCAGCAGCCCCTCCCGGGGGGCGCAAGAGACCCAGTACTTC.

In its sample, this clone was seen a few times. A read error may be the cause here, since a much bigger clone is one base away. The same CDR3 arises from other DNA sequences in this sample as well. The chain is built from TRBV14 and TRBJ1-1, with D possibly matching TRBD1 (5 bases). This CDR3 is 13 amino acids long. Germline V gene lookup returns CDR1 SGHDN and CDR2 FVKESK. CDR3: CASSHGQGTEAFF. The CDR3 nucleotides read TGTGCCAGCAGCCACGGGCAGGGCACTGAAGCTTTCTTC. Together with reference TRBV14 and TRBJ1-1, the CDR3 gives the full variable domain: EAGVTQFPSHSVIEKGQTVTLRCDPISGHDNLYWYRRVMGKEIKFLLHFVKESKQDESGMPNNRFLAERTGGTYSTLKVQPAELEDSGVYFCASSHGQGTEAFFGQGTRLTVV.

This chain uses TRBV7-8 with TRBJ2-7, with D maybe TRBD2 (6 bases). The CDR3 consists of 16 residues. V lost 1 base and J 1 base, leaving 14 bases between the germline ends. Germline lookup yields CDR1 SGHVS and CDR2 FQNEAQ. As DNA, the CDR3 is TGTGCCAGCAGCTTAGAGAGGAGGGGAAGTTCCTACGAGCAGTACTTC. This codes for CASSLERRGSSYEQYF.

V is TRBV6-1 and J is TRBJ2-7, with 7 bases identical to TRBD1. Germline CDR1 and CDR2: MNHNS and SASEGT. The CDR3 has 13 residues. The trim removed 8 bases at V and 1 base at J, leaving 5 bases unmatched. CDR3 sequence: CASEGARSYEQYF. The CDR3 DNA is TGTGCCAGCGAGGGGGCACGGTCCTACGAGCAGTACTTC.

This clone turned up a few times. This chain's CDR3 is CASSPLGRFEQYF. In nucleotides, the CDR3 is TGTGCCAGCTCACCCCTCGGACGGTTCGAGCAGTACTTC. V usage is TRBV18 and J usage is TRBJ2-7; D not certain. CDR1 is KGHSH, CDR2 LQKENI, per germline. There are 13 residues in the CDR3. V was cut by 3 bases and J by 6 bases, with 12 bases left in between.